This T cell receptor (beta chain) derives from a study of shared clonotypes between healthy human individuals. V shed 5 bases and J 2 bases; nucleotides not matched to a gene: 9. The length of the CDR3 is 15 residues. CDR1 SNHLY and CDR2 FYNNEI come from the germline V gene. Profiled with immunoSEQ multiplex PCR; TCRdb holds only in-frame clones, not every one. This table holds about 2 million clones, around 95% found once. V is TRBV2 and J is TRBJ2-7; 7 nucleotides match TRBD1. Sequences were obtained from naive CD4+ T cells sorted from blood. The subset is: CD45RA+ positively selected. This TCR derives from a man in his late teens or twenties in good health. CDR3 DNA: TGTGCCAGCAGTCCACAGACAGGGATGACCTACGAGCAGTACTTC. Translation gives CASSPQTGMTYEQYF.